The source of this T cell receptor (beta chain) is a study of blood T cell repertoires in COVID-19. Study summary: From the United States, Italy and Spain came samples of acute and convalescent COVID-19. T cells, B-cell-depleted T cells, or PBMCs provided the cDNA or gDNA that served as material.

The V gene's germline CDR1 is MNHEY and CDR2 SVGAGI. The CDR3 contains 13 residues. V dropped 7 bases and J dropped 3; count of bases not matched to a gene: 3. Authors' analysis steps: From reference gene primer amplification, estimates of nucleated cell counts were derived. Only in-frame clones appear in the TCRdb table, and some are missing; sequencing was by immunoSEQ multiplex PCR. The DNA gave D and trimming, while V, J and clone size come from that table. The sample yields around 300,000 clones, approximately 88% seen once. The source of this sequence is a man aged 50-60 years with acute or convalescent COVID-19. The chain uses TRBV6-5 and TRBJ2-5, with 9 bases that match TRBD1. Sequenced: peripheral blood. The CDR3 loop is CASTGTGKETQYF. The CDR3 nucleotides read TGTGCCAGCACTGGGACAGGGAAAGAGACCCAGTACTTC.